This entry concerns a single TCR beta chain. Its antigen is not known. The data originate from a study of beta chain features in type 1 diabetes. Across the study: What patients shared with healthy donors was a similar profile of age, gender and cell yields.

Expressed TCRB transcripts were sequenced, since all the RNA that had been isolated was reverse transcribed. The table came from immunoSEQ multiplex PCR; TCRdb's copy has only in-frame clones and leaves some out. Among roughly 310,000 clones listed, approximately 10% were seen once. Trimming took 3 bases from V and 4 from J, leaving 10 bases between them. CDR1 SGDLS and CDR2 YYNGEE come from the germline V gene. This CDR3 is 13 amino acids long. General observations from the study: Using cDNA template may skew counts toward highly expressing activated cells. TCRB CDR3 length was moderately but significantly reduced in all four CD4+ subsets of Type 1 diabetes patients.

Sorted populations all exceeded 95% purity. Sequenced input: naive CD4+ T cells from blood. This receptor was taken from a woman aged 30 to 39 in good health. The V call is TRBV9, the J call TRBJ1-2, with D tentatively TRBD1 (6 bases). The CDR3 bases are TGTGCCAGCAGCGGGAGGGGGGGCTATGGCTACACCTTC. Its protein is CASSGRGGYGYTF.